This note documents a single T cell receptor beta chain sequence. The data originate from a study of CD8 T cells in Susac syndrome. CD8+ and CD4+ T cells from blood underwent TCR beta sequencing. As controls, healthy donors matched for age and sex were used. When the RNA was reverse transcribed, random hexamers were used with an input of about 0.45 to 1 ug. With immunoSEQ multiplex PCR, TCR beta CDR3 was amplified across 54 Vbeta and 13 Jbeta. Via MiXCR, TCRdb re-called the immunoSEQ multiplex PCR reads, giving one row per CDR3 protein. The sample lists about 200,000 distinct CDR3 sequences, 95% occurring once. The junction had 7 bases not matched to a gene; V was cut back by 1 base and J by 7 bases. CDR1 GTSNPN and CDR2 SVGIG come from the germline V gene (reference sequence). This CDR3 is built from 15 residues.

The specimen sequenced was CD4+ T cells from PBMCs. The genes are TRBV30 and TRBJ1-5, with TRBD1 matching 10 bases. The TCR was taken from a human donor in good health. CDR3 region: CAWSGGTGVWQPQHF. In nucleotides, the CDR3 is TGTGCCTGGAGTGGGGGGACAGGGGTATGGCAGCCCCAGCATTTT.